A single sample is the source of the 18 T cell receptor beta chains below, sequenced in a study of vaccination effects on CD4 cells after COVID-19. Their recognized antigens are unknown. The protocol was immunoSEQ multiplex PCR, while the TCRdb copy is restricted to in-frame clones and leaves out a portion. The table has 71,000 or so clones, under 75% seen once; the top ten hold over 4%. Before sequencing took place, the ViraFEST assay used viral peptide pools to expand antigen-specific CD4+ T cells. CD4+ T cell isolation took place after approximately ten days of culture. According to the study, vaccine recipients showed no prior SARS-CoV-2 infection and negative nucleocapsid antibodies. The sequencing here drew on CD4+ T cells from PBMCs cultured with HCoV-OC43 spike peptides, taken before COVID-19 vaccination. Subset noted: HCoV-OC43 spike overlapping peptide pool stimulation. These receptors were taken from a human donor who received a COVID-19 vaccine.

J is TRBJ2-5 and V is TRBV7-2; possibly TRBD2 for D (6 bases). Germline CDR1 reads SGHTA; CDR2 reads FQGNSA. Between the trimmed V and J ends, which lost 4 bases and 4 bases, there was a span of 13 bases. The CDR3 runs 14 residues. CDR3 sequence reads: CASSSRLGGETQYF. The CDR3 region has the DNA TGTGCCAGCAGCTCACGGCTGGGGGGAGAGACCCAGTACTTC.

The gene calls are TRBV2 and TRBJ2-1; D is uncertain. The CDR3 length is 15 residues. CDR1 and CDR2 (germline): SNHLY, FYNNEI. The germline V and J ends were trimmed by 4 bases and 0 bases, with 10 bases remaining between them. The CDR3 nucleotides are TGTGCCAGCAGTGTGGGCAGAAGCTCCTACAATGAGCAGTTCTTC. Translation: CASSVGRSSYNEQFF.

The CDR3 spells CASITQGGNTIYF. The CDR3 DNA follows: TGTGCCAGCATTACGCAGGGTGGAAACACCATATATTTT. The V gene is TRBV6-4, the J gene TRBJ1-3, with D perhaps TRBD1 (5 bases). This CDR3 has 13 residues. The germline gives CDR1 MRHNA, CDR2 SNTAGT. Trimming pared 7 bases from V and 3 bases from J, leaving 10 bases between.

The chain links TRBV21-1 to TRBJ1-1. TRBV21-1 is annotated as a pseudogene. This CDR3 region has 18 residues. CDR3 region: CASSKNGAWVIVNTEAFF. For the CDR3, the DNA is TGTGCCAGCAGCAAAAACGGGGCTTGGGTGATTGTGAACACTGAAGCTTTCTTT.

The chain has TRBV6-5 and TRBJ1-3, with D maybe TRBD1 (6 bases). Between the trimmed V and J ends, which lost 0 bases and 2 bases, there was a span of 11 bases. Germline CDR1 is MNHEY and CDR2 is SVGAGI. The CDR3 contains 16 residues. Here the CDR3 reads CASSYSMAGAGNTIYF. The CDR3 bases are TGTGCCAGCAGTTACTCGATGGCAGGGGCTGGAAACACCATATATTTT.

V is TRBV18 and J is TRBJ2-5; 7 bases align to TRBD1. The CDR3 has 13 amino acids. The germline CDR1 and CDR2 sequences are KGHSH and LQKENI. The trim removed 8 bases at V and 4 bases at J, leaving 7 bases unmatched. CDR3 DNA sequence: TGTGCCAGCGCGGCCCGGGACAGAGAGACCCAGTACTTC. Encoded protein: CASAARDRETQYF.

The CDR3 DNA reads as TGTGCCAGCTCATCACGGGAAGGGTTCCACAATGAGCAGTTCTTC. It translates to CASSSREGFHNEQFF. This chain joins TRBV18 and TRBJ2-1; weak D call: TRBD2 (5 bases). V was cut by 5 bases and J by 5 bases, with 16 bases left in between. Germline CDR1 is KGHSH and CDR2 is LQKENI. This CDR3 region has 15 residues.

V and J are TRBV24-1 and TRBJ1-1, with D perhaps matching TRBD1 (6 bases). The V gene's germline CDR1 is KGHDR and CDR2 SFDVKD. This CDR3 spans 14 amino acids. V gave up 3 bases and J gave up 2 bases, with 9 bases separating them. The CDR3: CATSDAGANTEAFF. The DNA of the CDR3 is TGTGCCACCAGTGATGCGGGGGCTAACACTGAAGCTTTCTTT.

In this sample, this clone turned up a few times. The genes are TRBV19 and TRBJ1-1; D not resolved. Germline CDR1 reads LNHDA; CDR2 reads SQIVND (reference sequence). V lost 3 bases and J 5 bases, leaving 7 bases between the germline ends. The CDR3 extends over 12 amino acids. The CDR3 DNA reads as TGTGCCAGTAGTATTTCTTGGACTGAAGCTTTCTTT. Its translation is CASSISWTEAFF.

The chain has TRBV25-1 and TRBJ2-5, with 9 bases fitting TRBD1. The V and J ends lost 4 bases and 3 bases, in that order; junction bases with no gene match: 6. The CDR3 has 15 amino acids. Per the germline V gene, CDR1 is MGHDK and CDR2 is SYGVNS. The CDR3 loop is CASSGSGTGKETQYF. The CDR3 nucleotides are TGTGCCAGCAGTGGGAGCGGGACAGGGAAAGAGACCCAGTACTTC. Drawing the rest from reference TRBV25-1 and TRBJ2-5, the complete variable domain is EADIYQTPRYLVIGTGKKITLECSQTMGHDKMYWYQQDPGMELHLIHYSYGVNSTEKGDLSSESTVSRIRTEHFPLTLESARPSHTSQYLCASSGSGTGKETQYFGPGTRLLVL.

The V and J genes are TRBV5-1 and TRBJ2-3; 8 bases agree with TRBD1. This CDR3 has 14 residues. Germline trimming cut 4 bases from V and 9 bases from J; bases unmatched to any gene: 10. CDR1 and CDR2 from the germline V gene are SGHRS and YFSETQ. DNA for the CDR3: TGCGCCAGCAGCCACTCGACAGGGGTAGACACGCAGTATTTT. It encodes CASSHSTGVDTQYF.

This clone was counted once. The V and J genes are TRBV29-1 and TRBJ2-1; tentatively, D is TRBD1 (6 bases). The germline V gene has CDR1 SQVTM and CDR2 ANQGSEA. V lost 1 base, J lost 8 bases, and 21 bases lay in between. The CDR3 is 16 amino acids. The CDR3 nucleotides read TGCAGCGTTGAAGCTCCGGGGTGGGGGCGTGAGGATGAGCAGTTCTTC. Amino acids: CSVEAPGWGREDEQFF.

This chain joins TRBV29-1 and TRBJ2-1; 7 nucleotides align to TRBD2. The germline V gene has CDR1 SQVTM and CDR2 ANQGSEA. V lost 7 bases and J lost 4; bases outside the gene matches: 19. The CDR3 has 17 residues. The CDR3 sequence: CSASTGGTSSRYNEQFF. DNA for the CDR3: TGCAGCGCATCGACCGGGGGGACCTCTAGCCGATACAATGAGCAGTTCTTC.

This clone was counted a few times. The chain uses TRBV19 and TRBJ2-5; TRBD2 agrees at 12 bases. This CDR3 contains 14 residues. Germline V lookup: CDR1 LNHDA, CDR2 SQIVND (reference sequence). V dropped 6 bases and J dropped 3; count of bases not matched to a gene: 2. CDR3 protein: CASRRLAGEETQYF. The CDR3 coding sequence is TGTGCCAGTAGAAGACTAGCGGGGGAAGAGACCCAGTACTTC.

This clone was counted only a few times. The chain combines TRBV3-1 (or the pseudogene TRBV3-2) with TRBJ2-5; D tentatively reads TRBD1 or TRBD2 (5 bases each). The CDR3 length is 14 residues. CDR1 and CDR2 from the germline V gene are LGHDT and YNNKEL (reference sequence). V lost 2 bases, J lost 5 bases, and 12 bases lay in between. CDR3 DNA: TGTGCCAGCAGCCAATGGACAAAGCGGGAGACCCAGTACTTC. Translation: CASSQWTKRETQYF.

V usage is TRBV27 and J usage is TRBJ2-3; 9 bases map to TRBD2. V was pared by 2 bases and J by 2 bases, with 2 bases of the junction left unmatched. This CDR3 has 15 residues. Germline values: CDR1 MNHEY, CDR2 SMNVEV (reference sequence). CDR3 coding DNA: TGTGCCAGCAGTTTAAAGCGGGGGGTCACAGATACGCAGTATTTT. Translated, it gives CASSLKRGVTDTQYF.

The chain links TRBV18 to TRBJ2-3; D is perhaps TRBD1 or TRBD2 (6 bases each). Germline CDR1 reads KGHSH; CDR2 reads LQKENI. With 3 bases removed from V and 3 bases from J, the gap between germline ends came to 10 bases. CDR3 length equals 14 residues. The CDR3 DNA reads as TGTGCCAGCTCACCGGACAGCGGGACAGATACGCAGTATTTT. This sequence encodes CASSPDSGTDTQYF.

The chain recombines TRBV5-1 with TRBJ2-3; maybe TRBD2 (6 bases). V lost 3 bases to trimming and J lost 4 bases, with 12 bases between them. Germline CDR1 SGHRS, CDR2 YFSETQ. This CDR3 has 14 residues. The CDR3 loop reads CASSSPGVADTQYF. Written as DNA, the CDR3 is TGCGCCAGCAGCTCCCCGGGGGTAGCAGATACGCAGTATTTT.